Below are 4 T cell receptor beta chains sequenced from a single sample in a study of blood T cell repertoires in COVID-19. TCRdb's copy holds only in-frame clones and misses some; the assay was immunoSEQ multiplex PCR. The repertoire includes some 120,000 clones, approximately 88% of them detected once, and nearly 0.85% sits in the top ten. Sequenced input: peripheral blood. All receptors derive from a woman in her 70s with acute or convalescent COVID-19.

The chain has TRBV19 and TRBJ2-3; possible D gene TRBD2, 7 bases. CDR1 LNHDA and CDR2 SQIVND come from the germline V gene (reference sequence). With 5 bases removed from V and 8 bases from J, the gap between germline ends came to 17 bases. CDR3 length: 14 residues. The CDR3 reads CASSGGSGRGTQYF. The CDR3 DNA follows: TGTGCCAGTAGTGGCGGGAGTGGCAGGGGTACGCAGTATTTT.

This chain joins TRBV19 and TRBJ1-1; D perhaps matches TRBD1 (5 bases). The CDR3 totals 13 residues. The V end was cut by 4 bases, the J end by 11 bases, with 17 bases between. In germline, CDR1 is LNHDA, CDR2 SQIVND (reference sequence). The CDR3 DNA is TGTGCCAGTAGTACCGGCGGGGGGAGGGACGCTTTCTTT. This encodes CASSTGGGRDAFF.

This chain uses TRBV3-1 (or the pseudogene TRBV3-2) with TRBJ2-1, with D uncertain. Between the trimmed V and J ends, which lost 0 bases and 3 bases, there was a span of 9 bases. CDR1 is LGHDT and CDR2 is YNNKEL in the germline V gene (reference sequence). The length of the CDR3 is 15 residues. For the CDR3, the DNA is TGTGCCAGCAGCCAAGACGCCGCTAACTACAATGAGCAGTTCTTC. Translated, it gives CASSQDAANYNEQFF.

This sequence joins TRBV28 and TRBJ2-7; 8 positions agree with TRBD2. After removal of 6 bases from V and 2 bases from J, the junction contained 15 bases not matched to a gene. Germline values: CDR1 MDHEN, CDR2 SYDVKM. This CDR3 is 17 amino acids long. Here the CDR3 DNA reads TGTGCCAGCAGCCCAGGGACGGTAGATAGCGGGACCTACGAGCAGTACTTC. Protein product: CASSPGTVDSGTYEQYF. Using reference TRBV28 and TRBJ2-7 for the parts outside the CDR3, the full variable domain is DVKVTQSSRYLVKRTGEKVFLECVQDMDHENMFWYRQDPGLGLRLIYFSYDVKMKEKGDIPEGYSVSREKKERFSLILESASTNQTSMYLCASSPGTVDSGTYEQYFGPGTRLTVT.